The present entry profiles one T cell receptor beta chain with its context. The antigen it recognizes is unknown. Sequenced donors were patients with carbamazepine-induced Stevens-Johnson syndrome or toxic epidermal necrolysis (CBZ-SJS/TEN). The peripheral blood repertoires were obtained from CBZ-SJS/TEN patients of Han Chinese origin (roughly five) and European origin (roughly six). To search for drug-specific clonotypes, the T cell receptor repertoires of patients with drug-induced severe cutaneous adverse reactions were profiled by next-generation sequencing. The RNA was isolated from either blister cells of skin lesions or peripheral blood mononuclear cells. This sample was taken from a study of T cells in severe cutaneous drug reactions (dated by TCRdb to between 2018 and 2021). Looking at the study overall: Between about 2010 and 2018, patients were recruited from Taiwan, Thailand and a European registry network. Only patients with a probable or definite SJS/TEN or DRESS diagnosis by RegiSCAR criteria were enrolled. The culprit drug was assigned using the Naranjo algorithm and the ALDEN drug causality algorithm. Blister fluids/cells, PBMC and other biological samples were taken from patients in the acute stage or the recovery stage. The study combined bulk TCR sequencing with single-cell sequencing, quantitative PCR validation, functional assays and transgenic mouse experiments. Libraries were prepared using iRepertoire multiplex PCR, and a comparison was cited by the authors in which similar capture of abundant clonotypes was shown across iRepertoire and 5' RACE methods with or without UMI.

Taken from the germline V gene (reference sequence), the CDR1 and CDR2 loops are SGHNT and YYREEE. The CDR3 holds 13 amino acids from the cysteine to the phenylalanine. No DNA is given. Here is what the overall study found, with its caveats: All seven CBZ-SJS/TEN blister samples contained a public TCRbeta CDR3 (mean approximately 13%), which was undetectable or scarce in tolerant-control and healthy-donor PBMC. A strong increase in TRBV12-4 usage was observed in CBZ-SJS/TEN patients, with averages of about 32% in blister cells and roughly 5.1% in PBMC. According to the authors, further study is still needed to determine whether the public TCR generalizes to SJS/TEN caused by other drugs.

Library preparation used the iRepertoire multiplex PCR system with TCR subtype-specific primers for both bulk and single-cell sequencing. Bulk TCR beta libraries were generated by multiplex PCR with primers targeting V, D and J gene regions. Each sample contributed roughly 90-500 ng of RNA as input for preparing the bulk TCR library. Bulk TCR beta amplicons were sequenced on an Illumina MiSeq. As for the authors' bioinformatics: Quality control steps removed sample misassignments and low-quality sequencing reads. The amino acids lying between the V-gene Y[YFLI]C motif and the J-segment [FW]GXGT motif were defined as CDR3. The IMGT database served as the reference for assigning TRBV and TRBJ genes and CDR3 clonotypes. TRBV expression in each sample was normalized to the mean expression of the same gene in PBMC from fewer than 45 healthy donors. Each CDR3 protein sequence appears as one entry after TCRdb reprocessed the reads, and no DNA is included. The V and J calls reflect TCRdb's pipeline rather than the authors' work. This sample's table contains tens of thousands of distinct CDR3 sequences. 6.5% to 8% of the sample goes to the ten largest clones.

Sequencing input: PBMCs. This receptor was identified in a human donor with toxic epidermal necrolysis, a severe cutaneous drug reaction. The chain uses TRBV5-4 and TRBJ2-7. The encoded CDR3 is CASSLGVAYEQYF.